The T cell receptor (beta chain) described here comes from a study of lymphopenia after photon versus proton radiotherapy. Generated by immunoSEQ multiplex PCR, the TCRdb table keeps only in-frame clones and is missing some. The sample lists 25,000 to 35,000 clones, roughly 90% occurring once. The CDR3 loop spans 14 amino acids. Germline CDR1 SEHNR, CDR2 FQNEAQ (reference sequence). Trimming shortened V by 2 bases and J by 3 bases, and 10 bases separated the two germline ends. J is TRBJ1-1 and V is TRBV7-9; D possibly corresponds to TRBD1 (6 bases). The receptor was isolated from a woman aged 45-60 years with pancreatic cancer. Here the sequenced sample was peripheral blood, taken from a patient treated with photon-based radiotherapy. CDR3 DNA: TGTGCCAGCAGCTTACAGGGGTTGCACACTGAAGCTTTCTTT. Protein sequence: CASSLQGLHTEAFF. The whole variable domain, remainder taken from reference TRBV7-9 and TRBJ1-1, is DTGVSQNPRHKITKRGQNVTFRCDPISEHNRLYWYRQTLGQGPEFLTYFQNEAQLEKSRLLSDRFSAERPKGSFSTLEIQRTEQGDSAMYLCASSLQGLHTEAFFGQGTRLTVV.